This T cell receptor (beta chain) was profiled in a study of blood T cell repertoires in COVID-19. For the study at large: Italy, Spain and the United States were the sources of the convalescent and acute COVID-19 samples. In each case, the material was cDNA or gDNA derived from T cells, B-cell-depleted T cells, or PBMCs.

From germline, CDR1 is ENHRY and CDR2 SYGVKD. V was shortened by 0 bases and J by 1 base, with 9 bases between the two germline ends. This CDR3 has 16 residues. Original processing notes: Amplification of reference gene primers was used by the study to estimate nucleated cell counts. Profiled with immunoSEQ multiplex PCR; TCRdb holds only in-frame clones, not every one. Clonal size and the V and J genes are those of that table, whereas D and trimming came from the DNA. The table has 180,000 or so clones, more than 75% seen once. V gene TRBV10-3 combines with J gene TRBJ1-4; D is unresolved. This TCR was recovered from a woman aged 50 to 60 with active or convalescent COVID-19. The sequenced material came from peripheral blood. CDR3 loop: CAISESEVVTNEKLFF. The CDR3 coding sequence is TGTGCCATCAGTGAGTCGGAGGTGGTAACTAATGAAAAACTGTTTTTT.